A selection of T cell receptor beta chains follows, all from one sample in a study of Graves' ophthalmopathy and Graves' hyperthyroidism. TCRdb re-derived calls from the multiplex PCR reads in MiXCR, one entry per CDR3 protein. The sample shows 340,000 or so distinct CDR3 sequences, 15% to 20% of them seen only once. The sample consisted of peripheral blood. All receptors derive from an adult man with Graves' ophthalmopathy. Each CDR3 is given with its conserved first and last residue. The D gene is left open where the match is weak. Part of the rows lack a size; the others show once, few, many or a class for expanded clones.

j_gene: TRBJ1-1
d_gene: .
v_gene: TRBV29-1
abundance: many
CDR3aa: CSVEKQGRAFF
CDR3nt: TGCAGCGTTGAAAAACAGGGTCGGGCTTTCTTT

j_gene: TRBJ1-2
d_gene: .
v_gene: TRBV5-6
abundance: many
CDR3aa: CASSLAGGYYGYTF
CDR3nt: TGTGCCAGCAGCTTGGCCGGAGGGTACTATGGCTACACCTTC

j_gene: TRBJ2-7
d_gene: .
v_gene: TRBV6-2/TRBV6-3
abundance: many
CDR3aa: CASSYNQAYEQYF
CDR3nt: TGTGCCAGCAGTTACAATCAGGCCTACGAGCAGTACTTC

j_gene: TRBJ2-5
d_gene: TRBD2
v_gene: TRBV7-2
abundance: many
CDR3aa: CASSLGVAGDQETQYF
CDR3nt: TGTGCCAGCAGCCTCGGGGTAGCGGGGGACCAAGAGACCCAGTACTTC

j_gene: TRBJ1-5
d_gene: TRBD1
v_gene: TRBV24-1
abundance: many
CDR3aa: CATSDTGGVGNQPQHF
CDR3nt: TGTGCCACCAGTGATACAGGGGGAGTCGGCAATCAGCCCCAGCATTTT

j_gene: TRBJ2-5
d_gene: TRBD1
v_gene: TRBV5-1
abundance: .
CDR3aa: CASSLVYRGRRHETQYF
CDR3nt: TGCGCCAGCAGCTTGGTTTACAGGGGACGGAGACATGAGACCCAGTACTTC

j_gene: TRBJ2-5
d_gene: .
v_gene: TRBV30
abundance: many
CDR3aa: CAWIRGRESETQYF
CDR3nt: TGTGCCTGGATTCGGGGACGGGAGTCGGAGACCCAGTACTTC

j_gene: TRBJ2-5
d_gene: .
v_gene: TRBV24-1
abundance: medium-sized
CDR3aa: CATSDERGDRETQYF
CDR3nt: TGTGCCACCAGTGATGAGAGGGGGGATAGGGAGACCCAGTACTTC

j_gene: TRBJ2-5
d_gene: .
v_gene: TRBV28
abundance: many
CDR3aa: CASSAPQGRETQYF
CDR3nt: TGTGCCAGCAGTGCACCACAGGGACGGGAGACCCAGTACTTC

j_gene: TRBJ1-1
d_gene: TRBD1
v_gene: TRBV11-1
abundance: many
CDR3aa: CASSLRTGVGGTEAFF
CDR3nt: TGTGCCAGCAGCTTAAGGACAGGGGTTGGTGGCACTGAAGCTTTCTTT

j_gene: TRBJ2-7
d_gene: .
v_gene: TRBV6-1
abundance: many
CDR3aa: CASSLRKTYEQYF
CDR3nt: TGTGCCAGCAGTCTCCGGAAAACCTACGAGCAGTACTTC

j_gene: TRBJ1-5
d_gene: TRBD1
v_gene: TRBV7-9
abundance: many
CDR3aa: CASSFAGQGAKPQHF
CDR3nt: TGTGCCAGCAGCTTTGCGGGACAGGGGGCAAAGCCCCAGCATTTT

j_gene: TRBJ2-7
d_gene: .
v_gene: TRBV11-2
abundance: .
CDR3aa: CASSHTEAPYEQYF
CDR3nt: TGTGCCAGCAGCCATACCGAGGCCCCCTACGAGCAGTACTTC

j_gene: TRBJ2-7
d_gene: .
v_gene: TRBV10-3
abundance: .
CDR3aa: CAISDLGFEGEQYF
CDR3nt: TGTGCCATCAGTGATTTAGGTTTTGAAGGCGAGCAGTACTTC

j_gene: TRBJ2-7
d_gene: .
v_gene: TRBV5-1
abundance: few
CDR3aa: CASSRGRLYEQYF
CDR3nt: TGCGCCAGCAGCCGAGGACGCCTATACGAGCAGTACTTC

j_gene: TRBJ2-7
d_gene: .
v_gene: TRBV5-1
abundance: many
CDR3aa: CASSLGGSGEQYF
CDR3nt: TGCGCCAGCAGCTTGGGAGGGTCGGGCGAGCAGTACTTC

j_gene: TRBJ1-1
d_gene: .
v_gene: TRBV14
abundance: .
CDR3aa: CASSQKVATEAFF
CDR3nt: TGTGCCAGCAGCCAAAAAGTCGCCACTGAAGCTTTCTTT

j_gene: TRBJ1-1
d_gene: .
v_gene: TRBV6-5
abundance: many
CDR3aa: CASSYFVRGNTEAFF
CDR3nt: TGTGCCAGCAGTTACTTTGTCAGGGGGAACACTGAAGCTTTCTTT

j_gene: TRBJ2-2
d_gene: .
v_gene: TRBV11-3
abundance: many
CDR3aa: CASSSSRSRTGELFF
CDR3nt: TGTGCCAGCAGCTCCTCGAGATCGCGGACCGGGGAGCTGTTTTTT

j_gene: TRBJ2-2
d_gene: .
v_gene: TRBV2
abundance: many
CDR3aa: CASSEALGKLFF
CDR3nt: TGTGCCAGCAGTGAAGCGCTGGGGAAGCTGTTTTTT

j_gene: TRBJ2-1
d_gene: .
v_gene: TRBV9
abundance: many
CDR3aa: CASSVGRATYNEQFF
CDR3nt: TGTGCCAGCAGCGTGGGTCGAGCCACCTACAATGAGCAGTTCTTC

j_gene: TRBJ2-7
d_gene: TRBD2
v_gene: TRBV20-1
abundance: many
CDR3aa: CSGQRGGNIYEQYF
CDR3nt: TGCAGTGGCCAGCGGGGGGGCAACATCTACGAGCAGTACTTC

j_gene: TRBJ2-2
d_gene: TRBD1
v_gene: TRBV29-1
abundance: many
CDR3aa: CSVVRTGGETGELFF
CDR3nt: TGCAGCGTTGTGCGGACAGGGGGCGAAACCGGGGAGCTGTTTTTT

j_gene: TRBJ1-5
d_gene: TRBD1
v_gene: TRBV6-5
abundance: many
CDR3aa: CAGSGTGGIYSNQPQHF
CDR3nt: TGTGCCGGTTCCGGGACAGGGGGCATTTATAGCAATCAGCCCCAGCATTTT

j_gene: TRBJ2-7
d_gene: .
v_gene: TRBV10-3
abundance: many
CDR3aa: CAISTGTYEQYF
CDR3nt: TGTGCCATCAGTACCGGGACCTACGAGCAGTACTTC

j_gene: TRBJ2-7
d_gene: TRBD2
v_gene: TRBV6-2/TRBV6-3
abundance: many
CDR3aa: CASSYDLAGVNEQYF
CDR3nt: TGTGCCAGCAGTTACGACCTAGCGGGAGTCAACGAGCAGTACTTC

j_gene: TRBJ1-5
d_gene: .
v_gene: TRBV30
abundance: many
CDR3aa: CAWSSTDNQPQHF
CDR3nt: TGTGCCTGGAGTAGTACAGACAATCAGCCCCAGCATTTT